This paragraph reports one TCR beta chain. The antigen remains undetermined. The V gene's germline CDR1 is WNHNN and CDR2 SYGVQD (reference sequence). The CDR3 is 11 residues long. V was trimmed by 7 bases and J by 3 bases, leaving 3 bases between them. Measured with immunoSEQ multiplex PCR; TCRdb has only the in-frame clones, and not every one. The data hold fewer than 1.6 million clones, with 98% observed a single time. The data belong to a study of shared clonotypes between healthy human individuals. Overall study context: In total, the donors were two women and a few men aged 18 to 49. Each donor contributed plates that comprised three CD4 naive, three CD4 memory, two CD8 naive and one CD8 memory.

Study observations and caveats: Naive subsets typically showed greater estimated richness than memory subsets. Sorted-subset samples were not fully sequenced, rarefaction indicated.

This clonotype was sampled from a young man in good health. Sequenced input: naive CD4+ T cells sorted from blood. As for subset: CD45RA+ positively selected. The genes are TRBV10-1 and TRBJ2-2; no clear D. The CDR3 sequence: CASTYTGELFF. CDR3 nucleotide sequence: TGCGCCAGCACCTACACCGGGGAGCTGTTTTTT.